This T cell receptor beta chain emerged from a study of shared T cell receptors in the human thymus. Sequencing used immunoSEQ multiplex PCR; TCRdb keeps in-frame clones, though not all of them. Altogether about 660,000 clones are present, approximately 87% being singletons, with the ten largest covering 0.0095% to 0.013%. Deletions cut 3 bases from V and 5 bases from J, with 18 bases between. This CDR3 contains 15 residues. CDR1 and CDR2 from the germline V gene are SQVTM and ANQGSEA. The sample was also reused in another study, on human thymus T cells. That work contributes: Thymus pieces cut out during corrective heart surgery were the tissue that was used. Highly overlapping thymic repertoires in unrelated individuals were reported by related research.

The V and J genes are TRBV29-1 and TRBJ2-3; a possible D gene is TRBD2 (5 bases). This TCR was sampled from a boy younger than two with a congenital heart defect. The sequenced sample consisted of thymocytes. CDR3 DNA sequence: TGCAGCGTTGATTTGGGAGCCTTGTTAAGAGATACGCAGTATTTT. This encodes CSVDLGALLRDTQYF.